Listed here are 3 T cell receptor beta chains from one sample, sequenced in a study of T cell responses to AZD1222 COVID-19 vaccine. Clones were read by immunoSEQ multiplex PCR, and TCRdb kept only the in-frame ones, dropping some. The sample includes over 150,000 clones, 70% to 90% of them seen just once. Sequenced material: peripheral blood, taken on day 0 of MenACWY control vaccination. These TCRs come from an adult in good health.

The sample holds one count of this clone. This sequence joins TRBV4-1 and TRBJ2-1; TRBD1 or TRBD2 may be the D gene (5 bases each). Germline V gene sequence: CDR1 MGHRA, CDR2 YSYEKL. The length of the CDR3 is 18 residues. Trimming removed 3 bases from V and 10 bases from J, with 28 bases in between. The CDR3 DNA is TGCGCCAGCAGCCATCAAAACACGAGGGACCTGCAGGAAGACGAGCAGTTCTTC. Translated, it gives CASSHQNTRDLQEDEQFF.

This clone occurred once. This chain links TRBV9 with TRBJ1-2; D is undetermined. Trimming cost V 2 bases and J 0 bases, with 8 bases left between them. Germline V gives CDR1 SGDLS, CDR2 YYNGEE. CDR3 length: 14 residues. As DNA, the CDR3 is TGTGCCAGCAGCGTTTCCGGGACTAACTATGGCTACACCTTC. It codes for CASSVSGTNYGYTF.

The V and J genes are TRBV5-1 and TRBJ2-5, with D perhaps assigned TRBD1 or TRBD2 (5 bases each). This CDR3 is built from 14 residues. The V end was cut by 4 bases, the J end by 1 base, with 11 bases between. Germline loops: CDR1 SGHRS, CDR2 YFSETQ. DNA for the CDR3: TGCGCCAGCAGCGGGGGACCAACCCAAGAGACCCAGTACTTC. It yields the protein CASSGGPTQETQYF. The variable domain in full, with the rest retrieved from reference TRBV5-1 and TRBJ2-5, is KAGVTQTPRYLIKTRGQQVTLSCSPISGHRSVSWYQQTPGQGLQFLFEYFSETQRNKGNFPGRFSGRQFSNSRSEMNVSTLELGDSALYLCASSGGPTQETQYFGPGTRLLVL.